One sample yielded the 23 T cell receptor beta chains listed below, sequenced in a study of blood T cell repertoires in COVID-19. Assay used: immunoSEQ multiplex PCR; TCRdb lists only in-frame clones, some missing. The top ten hold 7.5% to 9.5% of the sample, which has fewer than 700,000 clones, 85% to 90% seen once. The source material was peripheral blood. These TCRs come from a woman in her 50s with COVID-19, enrolled during active disease.

The chain links TRBV19 to TRBJ2-3; D might be TRBD2 (5 bases). The CDR3 has 14 amino acids. V was clipped by 7 bases and J by 2 bases, with 13 bases between them. CDR1 and CDR2 (germline): LNHDA, SQIVND (reference sequence). CDR3 amino acids: CASTADFFTDTQYF. The DNA for the CDR3 is TGTGCCAGTACCGCGGACTTCTTCACAGATACGCAGTATTTT.

This rearrangement joins TRBV11-3 to TRBJ1-4, with TRBD1 matching 8 bases. CDR1 is SGHNT, CDR2 YENEEA, per germline. This CDR3 is 17 amino acids long. Losses at the gene ends were 4 bases for V and 4 bases for J; bases not matched to a gene: 11. The CDR3, as DNA: TGTGCCAGCAGCTCCGACCGGACAGGGCTAGGTAATGAAAAACTGTTTTTT. Protein sequence: CASSSDRTGLGNEKLFF. Variable domain in full (rest from reference TRBV11-3 and TRBJ1-4): EAGVVQSPRYKIIEKKQPVAFWCNPISGHNTLYWYLQNLGQGPELLIRYENEEAVDDSQLPKDRFSAERLKGVDSTLKIQPAELGDSAVYLCASSSDRTGLGNEKLFFGSGTQLSVL.

The rearrangement links TRBV6-5 to TRBJ1-6; 8 bases map to TRBD1. Trimming removed 4 bases from V and 0 bases from J; junction bases left unmatched: 2. Per germline, CDR1 MNHEY and CDR2 SVGAGI. The CDR3 is made up of 16 amino acids. In nucleotides, the CDR3 is TGTGCCAGCAGTTGGACAGGGAGCTCCTATAATTCACCCCTCCACTTT. As protein: CASSWTGSSYNSPLHF.

This clone was seen only a few times. The chain employs TRBV10-2 and TRBJ1-6; 9 nucleotides line up with TRBD1. Per germline, CDR1 WSHSY and CDR2 SAAADI. The CDR3 covers 16 residues. V dropped 6 bases and J dropped 7; count of bases not matched to a gene: 10. CDR3 loop: CASRFSGTGKNSPLHF. DNA for the CDR3: TGCGCCAGCAGGTTCTCCGGGACAGGGAAGAATTCACCCCTCCACTTT.

The V and J genes are TRBV27 and TRBJ1-5; D unresolved. Germline CDR1 reads MNHEY; CDR2 reads SMNVEV (reference sequence). Trimming stripped 6 bases from V and 0 bases from J, with 9 bases between. This CDR3 region has 14 residues. CDR3 region: CASSPTRSNQPQHF. The CDR3 region has the DNA TGTGCCAGCAGCCCGACTCGTAGCAATCAGCCCCAGCATTTT.

The chain uses TRBV30 and TRBJ1-4, with no clear D. The CDR3 is 13 amino acids. Germline CDR1 GTSNPN, CDR2 SVGIG (reference sequence). V lost 5 bases to trimming and J lost 0 bases, with 7 bases between them. For the CDR3, the DNA is TGTGCCTGGGCCGGGGCAACTAATGAAAAACTGTTTTTT. The encoded protein is CAWAGATNEKLFF.

In this sample, this clone turned up once. This rearrangement joins TRBV5-1 to TRBJ2-5, with D tentatively TRBD1 (6 bases). This CDR3 contains 15 residues. V lost 2 bases, J lost 5 bases, and 16 bases lay in between. Germline-derived CDR1 and CDR2 are SGHRS and YFSETQ. The CDR3 bases are TGCGCCAGCAGCTTTAAACCAGGGGCCGTCGAGACCCAGTACTTC. Residues: CASSFKPGAVETQYF.

The chain uses TRBV12-5 and TRBJ2-3; 7 nucleotides agree with TRBD1. Trimming took 6 bases from V and 2 from J; bases not matched to a gene: 5. The CDR3 contains 14 residues. Germline values: CDR1 LGHNT, CDR2 FRNRAP. The CDR3 loop is CASGRDRYTDTQYF. CDR3 sequence (DNA): TGTGCTAGTGGAAGGGACAGATACACAGATACGCAGTATTTT.

The chain joins TRBV19 to TRBJ2-7, with D hard to call. CDR3 length equals 13 residues. Germline-derived CDR1 and CDR2 are LNHDA and SQIVND (reference sequence). The germline V and J ends were trimmed by 3 bases and 1 base, with 7 bases remaining between them. The CDR3 spells CASSMTGSYEQYF. The DNA of the CDR3 is TGTGCCAGTAGTATGACCGGGTCCTACGAGCAGTACTTC.

This CDR3 is CASSIPLTGGHTGELFF. The DNA for the CDR3 is TGTGCCAGTAGTATACCATTAACAGGGGGCCACACCGGGGAGCTGTTTTTT. The V gene is TRBV19, the J gene TRBJ2-2, with 9 bases identical to TRBD1. The CDR3 covers 17 residues. Germline loops: CDR1 LNHDA, CDR2 SQIVND (reference sequence). With V trimmed by 2 bases and J by 3 bases, 7 bases remained unmatched.

This clone has just a few counts. This chain links TRBV19 with TRBJ1-2; possible D gene TRBD1, 6 bases. CDR1 is LNHDA and CDR2 is SQIVND in the germline V gene (reference sequence). The CDR3 loop spans 15 amino acids. With 5 bases removed from V and 6 bases from J, the gap between germline ends came to 19 bases. As DNA, the CDR3 is TGTGCCAGTAGTCTCCCGGACAGCCCCCTGGATGGCTACACCTTC. This gives the protein CASSLPDSPLDGYTF.

The V gene is TRBV11-3, the J gene TRBJ1-5; 8 bases fit TRBD1. The J segment lost 1 base and the V segment lost 9 bases, leaving 8 bases of the junction unmatched. Germline V gene sequence: CDR1 SGHNT, CDR2 YENEEA. The CDR3 extends over 15 amino acids. This CDR3 is CARTKRQGSNQPQHF. The CDR3 coding sequence is TGTGCCAGGACGAAGCGACAGGGGAGCAATCAGCCCCAGCATTTT.

The chain is built from TRBV11-1 and TRBJ2-3; the D is unclear. Germline V gene sequence: CDR1 SGHAT, CDR2 FQDESV (reference sequence). This CDR3 is built from 12 residues. With 3 bases removed from V and 4 bases from J, the gap between germline ends came to 5 bases. CDR3 coding DNA: TGTGCCAGCAGCTTGGGCTCAGATACGCAGTATTTT. This encodes CASSLGSDTQYF.

The chain links TRBV4-1 to TRBJ2-3; 8 positions agree with TRBD2. Trimming removed 0 bases from V and 0 bases from J; junction bases left unmatched: 8. In germline, CDR1 is MGHRA, CDR2 YSYEKL. This CDR3 region has 18 residues. The CDR3 coding sequence is TGCGCCAGCAGCCAAGATTTGACTAGCGCAACTAGCACAGATACGCAGTATTTT. This sequence encodes CASSQDLTSATSTDTQYF.

This rearrangement joins TRBV5-1 to TRBJ2-3; tentatively, D is TRBD2 (5 bases). Trimming stripped 2 bases from V and 1 base from J, with 14 bases between. There are 16 residues in the CDR3. Germline V gene lookup returns CDR1 SGHRS and CDR2 YFSETQ. CDR3: CASSLLGRTGTDTQYF. CDR3 nucleotides: TGCGCCAGCAGCTTACTAGGACGTACGGGCACAGATACGCAGTATTTT.

The chain combines TRBV5-5 with TRBJ1-2, with 10 positions matching TRBD1. The CDR3 has 14 residues. Germline V lookup: CDR1 SGHKS, CDR2 YYEKEE (reference sequence). Trimming cost V 4 bases and J 6 bases; bases outside gene matches: 6. The CDR3 spells CASSLETGGDGYTF. The CDR3 nucleotides read TGTGCCAGCAGCCTAGAGACAGGGGGCGATGGCTACACCTTC.

V and J are TRBV29-1 and TRBJ2-2; 7 nucleotides line up with TRBD1. CDR3 length equals 12 residues. The germline CDR1 and CDR2 sequences are SQVTM and ANQGSEA. In DNA, the CDR3 is TGCGGCCTAACAGGGGTAACCGGGGAGCTGTTTTTT. Translated, it gives CGLTGVTGELFF.

The gene calls are TRBV7-6 and TRBJ2-5, with a tentative D call TRBD2 (5 bases). CDR1 is SGHVS, CDR2 FNYEAQ, per germline. Trimming left V 5 bases short and J 7 bases short, with 20 bases between. The CDR3 totals 15 residues. Here the CDR3 reads CASSPRGAGAGTQYF. CDR3 bases: TGTGCCAGCAGCCCCCGGGGTGCGGGTGCGGGGACCCAGTACTTC.

This chain uses TRBV4-2 with TRBJ1-1, with D possibly TRBD1 on 5 matching bases. The CDR3 loop spans 16 amino acids. Germline CDR1 LGHNA, CDR2 YNFKEQ. Trimming pared 0 bases from V and 5 bases from J, leaving 16 bases between. CDR3 nucleotide sequence: TGTGCCAGCAGCCAAGATATCGCGGGGCGATCGACTGAAGCTTTCTTT. Its protein product is CASSQDIAGRSTEAFF.

The chain is built from TRBV12-5 and TRBJ1-4; D is ambiguous. Germline V CDR1 and CDR2: LGHNT, FRNRAP. The CDR3 contains 14 residues. V dropped 6 bases and J dropped 3 bases, with 11 bases sitting between them. The CDR3 DNA sequence: TGTGCTAGTGGCCGATACGGGGCTAATGAAAAACTGTTTTTT. Translating it yields CASGRYGANEKLFF.

This clone was detected only a few times. This chain uses TRBV7-8 with TRBJ1-1; D unclear. The CDR3 contains 14 residues. V shed 6 bases and J shed 0 bases, with 11 bases lying between them. Germline-derived CDR1 and CDR2 are SGHVS and FQNEAQ. The CDR3 spells CASRAGSMNTEAFF. The CDR3 DNA follows: TGTGCCAGCAGAGCGGGATCCATGAACACTGAAGCTTTCTTT.

The chain links TRBV5-1 to TRBJ2-3, with 11 bases fitting TRBD2. CDR3 length: 17 amino acids. Germline V lookup: CDR1 SGHRS, CDR2 YFSETQ. V gave up 0 bases and J gave up 6 bases; unmatched junction bases: 9. CDR3 sequence: CASSLEGLAAAWDTQYF. The CDR3 coding sequence is TGCGCCAGCAGCTTGGAGGGACTAGCGGCGGCGTGGGATACGCAGTATTTT.

This clone was observed a single time. The chain employs TRBV11-2 and TRBJ2-2; no firm D call. Germline assignment: CDR1 SGHAT and CDR2 FQNNGV. This CDR3 spans 16 amino acids. Trimming shortened V by 3 bases and J by 1 base, and 12 bases separated the two germline ends. The CDR3: CASSFPLTGNTGELFF. The CDR3 DNA follows: TGTGCCAGCAGCTTCCCTCTGACTGGGAACACCGGGGAGCTGTTTTTT.